This T cell receptor (beta chain) originates from a study of T-cell memory formation after mild COVID-19. This clonotype occurred many times. The antigen is undetermined. TCRdb passed the 5' RACE reads through MiXCR, listing each CDR3 protein once. The data contain about 250,000 distinct CDR3 sequences, around 17% of them seen just once; the ten biggest clones take up roughly 3.6%. The CDR3 has 15 amino acids. V lost 5 bases and J 0 bases, leaving 14 bases between the germline ends. Germline V gene sequence: CDR1 MNHEY, CDR2 SVGEGT. Notes on the study in general: Prior to infection, memory already included some responding clones, suggesting cross-reactive memory joined. A second wave expanding day 15 to 37 was CD4+-biased; contracting clones were balanced.

The TCR comes from a man aged 18 to 30 who had mild COVID-19 (a few samples of this study predate the infection). Cell type and time point are not known. Sequencing was performed on PBMCs or a T cell subset sorted from them (not recorded which). This chain joins TRBV6-2 or TRBV6-3 and TRBJ2-7, with D perhaps TRBD2 (7 bases). CDR3 in amino acids: CASSIGGGLSYEQYF. The CDR3 nucleotides read TGTGCCAGCAGTATCGGCGGGGGCCTCTCCTACGAGCAGTACTTC.